This T cell receptor (beta chain) was profiled in a study of metastatic and nonmetastatic thyroid tumors. Looking at the study overall: Repertoires of blood and of tissue (tumor or nodule) from malignant and benign thyroid patients were compared.

Patients were all untreated before their thyroid surgery. From germline, CDR1 is MGHDK and CDR2 SYGVNS. The CDR3 is 11 residues long. General study findings and limits: Significantly greater TCR beta diversity was reportedly found in malignant thyroid tumors than in benign nodules (in blood and tumor).

This clone is termed medium-sized. Its antigen remains unknown. The junction shows a germline mismatch at one end, possibly a read error. Per the original methods: What underpinned the distant-metastasis classifier for papillary thyroid cancer was the set of CDR3 differences across clinicopathological groups. TCRdb re-clonotyped the PCR reads through MiXCR. Here the V and J calls rest on TCRdb's processing, not on the authors' analysis. The sample includes 20,000 or so clones, roughly 11% of them seen just once. The chain links TRBV25-1 to TRBJ2-1; D is unclear. The receptor's source is a female donor with papillary thyroid cancer or a benign thyroid nodule (not recorded which). Some clones in this sample may be carry-over from other donors' samples. Sequenced: blood. CDR3 bases: TGTGCCAGCACTGGGAACAAAGAGCAGTTCTTC. Encoded protein: CASTGNKEQFF.